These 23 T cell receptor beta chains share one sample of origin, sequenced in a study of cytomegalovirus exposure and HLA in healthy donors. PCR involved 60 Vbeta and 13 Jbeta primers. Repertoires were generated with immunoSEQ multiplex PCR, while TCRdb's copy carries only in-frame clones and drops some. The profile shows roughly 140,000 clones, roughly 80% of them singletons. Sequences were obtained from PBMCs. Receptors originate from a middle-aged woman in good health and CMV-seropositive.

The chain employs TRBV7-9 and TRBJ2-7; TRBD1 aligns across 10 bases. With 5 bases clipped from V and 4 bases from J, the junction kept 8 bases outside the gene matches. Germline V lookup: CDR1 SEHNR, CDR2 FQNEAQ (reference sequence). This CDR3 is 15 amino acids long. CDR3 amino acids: CASSPGWTGGYEQYF. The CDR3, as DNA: TGTGCCAGCAGCCCAGGGTGGACAGGGGGTTACGAGCAGTACTTC.

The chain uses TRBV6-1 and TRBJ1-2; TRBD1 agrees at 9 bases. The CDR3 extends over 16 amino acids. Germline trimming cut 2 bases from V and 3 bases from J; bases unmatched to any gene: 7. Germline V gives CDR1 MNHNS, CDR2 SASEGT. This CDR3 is CASSELDRGVYYGYTF. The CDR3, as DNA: TGTGCCAGCAGTGAATTAGACAGGGGGGTTTACTATGGCTACACCTTC.

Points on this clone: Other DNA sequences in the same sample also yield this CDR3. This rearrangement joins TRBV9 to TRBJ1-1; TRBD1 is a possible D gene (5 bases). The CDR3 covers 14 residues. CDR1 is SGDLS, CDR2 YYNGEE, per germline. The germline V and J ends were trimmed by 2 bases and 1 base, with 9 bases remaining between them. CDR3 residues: CASSVGAANTEAFF. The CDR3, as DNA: TGTGCCAGCAGCGTTGGGGCGGCGAACACTGAAGCTTTCTTT.

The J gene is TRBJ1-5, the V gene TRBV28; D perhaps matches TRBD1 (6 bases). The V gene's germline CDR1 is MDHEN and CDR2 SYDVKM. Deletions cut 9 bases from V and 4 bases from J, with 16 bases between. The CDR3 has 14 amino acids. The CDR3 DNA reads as TGTGCCAGTCTCCTCACAGGGCAGAATCAGCCCCAGCATTTT. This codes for CASLLTGQNQPQHF.

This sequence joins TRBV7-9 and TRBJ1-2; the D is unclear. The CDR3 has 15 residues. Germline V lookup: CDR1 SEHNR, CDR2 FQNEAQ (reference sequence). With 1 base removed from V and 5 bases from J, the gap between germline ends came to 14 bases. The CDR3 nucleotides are TGTGCCAGCAGCTTAGTTGAGAGGGTTCCTTATGGCTACACCTTC. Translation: CASSLVERVPYGYTF.

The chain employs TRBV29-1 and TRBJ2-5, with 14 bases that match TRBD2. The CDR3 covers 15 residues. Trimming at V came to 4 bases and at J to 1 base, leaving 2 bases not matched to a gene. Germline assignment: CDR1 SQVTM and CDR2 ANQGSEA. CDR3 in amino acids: CSVGTSGGTQETQYF. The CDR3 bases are TGCAGCGTTGGGACTAGCGGGGGGACCCAAGAGACCCAGTACTTC.

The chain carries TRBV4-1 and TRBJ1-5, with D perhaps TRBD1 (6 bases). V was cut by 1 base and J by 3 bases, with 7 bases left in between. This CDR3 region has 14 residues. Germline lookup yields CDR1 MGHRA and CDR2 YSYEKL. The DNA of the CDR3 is TGCGCCAGCAGCCAAGGGGACACCAATCAGCCCCAGCATTTT. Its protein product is CASSQGDTNQPQHF.

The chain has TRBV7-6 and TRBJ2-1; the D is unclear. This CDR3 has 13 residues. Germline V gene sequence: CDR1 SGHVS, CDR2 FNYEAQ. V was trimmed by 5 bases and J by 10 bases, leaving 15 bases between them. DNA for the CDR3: TGTGCCAGCAGCCCCTCCATATCGAGCGAGCAGTTCTTC. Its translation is CASSPSISSEQFF.

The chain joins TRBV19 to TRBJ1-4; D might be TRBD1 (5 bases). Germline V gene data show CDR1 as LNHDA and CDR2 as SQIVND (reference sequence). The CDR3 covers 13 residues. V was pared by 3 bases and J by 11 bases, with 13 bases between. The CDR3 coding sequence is TGTGCCAGTAGTATGCTACAGGTGCAGAAACTGTTTTTT. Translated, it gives CASSMLQVQKLFF.

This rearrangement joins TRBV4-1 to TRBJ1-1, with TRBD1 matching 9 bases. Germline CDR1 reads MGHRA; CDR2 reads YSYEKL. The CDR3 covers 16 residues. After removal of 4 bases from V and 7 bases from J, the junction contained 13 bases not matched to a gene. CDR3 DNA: TGCGCCAGCAGCCCCGTCGTAGGGACAGGGATTAGTGAAGCTTTCTTT. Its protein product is CASSPVVGTGISEAFF.

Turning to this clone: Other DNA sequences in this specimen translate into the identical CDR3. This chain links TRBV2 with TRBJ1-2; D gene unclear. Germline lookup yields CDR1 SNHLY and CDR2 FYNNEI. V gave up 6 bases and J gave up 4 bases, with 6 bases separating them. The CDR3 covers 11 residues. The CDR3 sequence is CASRELYGYTF. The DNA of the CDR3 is TGTGCCAGCAGAGAACTCTATGGCTACACCTTC.

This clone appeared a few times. CDR3 coding DNA: TGTGCCAGTAGTAACTACCAAGACAGGGGGCAAGATGGCTACACCTTC. This codes for CASSNYQDRGQDGYTF. This rearrangement joins TRBV19 to TRBJ1-2, with TRBD1 matching over 10 bases. V gave up 4 bases and J gave up 6 bases; unmatched junction bases: 11. Germline lookup yields CDR1 LNHDA and CDR2 SQIVND (reference sequence). CDR3 size: 16 residues.

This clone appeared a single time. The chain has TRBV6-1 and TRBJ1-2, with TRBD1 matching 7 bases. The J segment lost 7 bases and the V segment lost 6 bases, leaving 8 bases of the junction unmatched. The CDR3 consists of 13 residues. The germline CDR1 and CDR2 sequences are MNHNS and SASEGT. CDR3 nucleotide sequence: TGTGCCAGCAGGGGAGACAGGGCCGGTGGCTACACCTTC. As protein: CASRGDRAGGYTF.

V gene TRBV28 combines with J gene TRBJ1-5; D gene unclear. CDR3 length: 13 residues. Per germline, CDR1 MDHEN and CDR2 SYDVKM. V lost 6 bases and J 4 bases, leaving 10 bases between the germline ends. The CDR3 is CASRATENQPQHF. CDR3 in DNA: TGTGCCAGCAGGGCTACAGAAAATCAGCCCCAGCATTTT.

The CDR3: CASRRGSNQPQHF. Written as DNA, the CDR3 is TGTGCCAGTCGCAGGGGGTCCAATCAGCCCCAGCATTTT. The rearrangement links TRBV19 to TRBJ1-5; 7 bases fit TRBD1. The CDR3 spans 13 residues. In germline, CDR1 is LNHDA, CDR2 SQIVND (reference sequence). V trimming: 8 bases; J trimming: 3 bases; junction bases outside the gene matches: 4. The full variable domain, completed using reference TRBV19 and TRBJ1-5, is DGGITQSPKYLFRKEGQNVTLSCEQNLNHDAMYWYRQDPGQGLRLIYYSQIVNDFQKGDIAEGYSVSREKKESFPLTVTSAQKNPTAFYLCASRRGSNQPQHFGDGTRLSIL.

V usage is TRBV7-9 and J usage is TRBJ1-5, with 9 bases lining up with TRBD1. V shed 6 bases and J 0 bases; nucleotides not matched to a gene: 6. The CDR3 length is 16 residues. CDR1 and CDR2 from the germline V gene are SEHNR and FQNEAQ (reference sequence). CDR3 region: CASRKTGGDSNQPQHF. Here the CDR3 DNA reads TGTGCCAGCAGGAAAACAGGGGGCGATAGCAATCAGCCCCAGCATTTT.

For the CDR3, the DNA is TGTGCCATCAGAACCGGGACTAGCTCCTACGAGCAGTACTTC. As protein: CAIRTGTSSYEQYF. The rearrangement links TRBV10-3 to TRBJ2-7; TRBD2 aligns across 8 bases. Trimming cost V 6 bases and J 0 bases; bases outside gene matches: 4. Germline V gene lookup returns CDR1 ENHRY and CDR2 SYGVKD. This CDR3 spans 14 amino acids.

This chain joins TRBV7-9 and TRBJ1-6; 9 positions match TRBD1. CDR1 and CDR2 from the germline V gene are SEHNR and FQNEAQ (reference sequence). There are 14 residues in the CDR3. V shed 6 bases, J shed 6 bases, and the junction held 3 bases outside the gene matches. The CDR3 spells CASRGQGFNSPLHF. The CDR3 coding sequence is TGTGCCAGCAGAGGACAGGGGTTTAATTCACCCCTCCACTTT.

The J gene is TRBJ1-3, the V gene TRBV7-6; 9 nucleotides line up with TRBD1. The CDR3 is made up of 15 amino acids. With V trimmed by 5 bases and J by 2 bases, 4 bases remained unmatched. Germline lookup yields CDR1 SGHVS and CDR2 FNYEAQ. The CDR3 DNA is TGTGCCAGCAGCGAGACAGGGGGAACTGGAAACACCATATATTTT. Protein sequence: CASSETGGTGNTIYF.

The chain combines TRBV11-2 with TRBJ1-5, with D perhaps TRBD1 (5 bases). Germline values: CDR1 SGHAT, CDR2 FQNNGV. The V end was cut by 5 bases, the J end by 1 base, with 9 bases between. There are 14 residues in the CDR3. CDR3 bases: TGTGCCAGCAGCATCCAGGGAAGCAATCAGCCCCAGCATTTT. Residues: CASSIQGSNQPQHF.

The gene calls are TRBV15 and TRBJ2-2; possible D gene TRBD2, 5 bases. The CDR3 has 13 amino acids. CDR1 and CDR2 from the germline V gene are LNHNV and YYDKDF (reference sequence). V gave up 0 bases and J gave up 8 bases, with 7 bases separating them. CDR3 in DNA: TGTGCCACCAGCAGAGATCGGGGAGGGGAGCTGTTTTTT. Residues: CATSRDRGGELFF.

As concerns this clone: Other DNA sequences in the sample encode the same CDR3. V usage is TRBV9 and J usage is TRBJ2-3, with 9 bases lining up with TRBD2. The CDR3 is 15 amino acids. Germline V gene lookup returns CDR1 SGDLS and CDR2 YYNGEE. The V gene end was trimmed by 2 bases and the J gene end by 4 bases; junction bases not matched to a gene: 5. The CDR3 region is CASSVSGGSADTQYF. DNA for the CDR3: TGTGCCAGCAGCGTGAGCGGGGGGTCGGCAGATACGCAGTATTTT.

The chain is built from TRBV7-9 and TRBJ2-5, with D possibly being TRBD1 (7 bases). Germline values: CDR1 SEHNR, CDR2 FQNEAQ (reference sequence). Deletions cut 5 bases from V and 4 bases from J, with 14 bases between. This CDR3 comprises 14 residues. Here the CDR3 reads CASSIGGGVETQYF. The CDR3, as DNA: TGTGCCAGCAGCATTGGAGGGGGCGTAGAGACCCAGTACTTC.